This T cell receptor (beta chain) was identified during a study of regulatory T cells in long-lasting Graves disease. V was clipped by 2 bases and J by 0 bases, with 13 bases between them. CDR1 is MNHEY and CDR2 is SVGAGI in the germline V gene. This CDR3 comprises 16 residues. This clonotype appeared many times. Its antigen remains unidentified. The authors built TCR beta libraries using iRepertoire HTBI primers and Arm-PCR of CDR3 regions. One entry per CDR3 protein, called by TCRdb with MiXCR from the multiplex PCR reads. The data hold 320,000 or so distinct CDR3 sequences, with over 15% observed a single time. The time point is: newly diagnosed GD, antithyroid drugs for less than 3 months. Extracted PBMC RNA gave rise to the TCR library. Study conclusions and caveats: Those with persistent Graves' had less TCR diversity than newly diagnosed patients. TRBV28, TRBJ1-2 and TRBJ2-5 were segments that persistent disease favored.

The specimen was peripheral blood mononuclear cells (PBMCs), collected at new diagnosis, from a patient treated with antithyroid drugs. The receptor comes from a female donor with Graves disease. The gene calls are TRBV6-5 and TRBJ1-2; D perhaps matches TRBD1 (5 bases). The CDR3 DNA reads TGTGCCAGCAGTTACGCGGCCAGGGAGACTAACTATGGCTACACCTTC. Translated: CASSYAARETNYGYTF.